The 27 T cell receptor beta chains below all came from one sample that was sequenced in a study of T cell responses to AZD1222 COVID-19 vaccine. Produced via immunoSEQ multiplex PCR; TCRdb's table is partial and in-frame only. The profile shows around 100,000 clones, 80% to 90% of them singletons. This specimen consisted of peripheral blood, obtained 28 days after the second AZD1222 dose. The receptors derive from an adult who received the AZD1222 COVID-19 vaccine.

The chain's CDR3 is CASSLPGSPNYGYTF. DNA for the CDR3: TGTGCCAGCAGCCTCCCCGGGAGCCCTAACTATGGCTACACCTTC. The V call is TRBV7-2, the J call TRBJ1-2, with D hard to call. Per germline, CDR1 SGHTA and CDR2 FQGNSA. The V and J ends lost 5 bases and 0 bases respectively, with 13 bases between them. This CDR3 contains 15 residues.

The J gene is TRBJ2-3, the V gene TRBV20-1; 9 bases line up with TRBD2. V was pared by 3 bases and J by 2 bases, with 6 bases of the junction left unmatched. The CDR3 length is 15 residues. Germline CDR1 reads DFQATT; CDR2 reads SNEGSKA (reference sequence). CDR3 sequence reads: CSASLAGGVTDTQYF. The CDR3 DNA reads TGCAGTGCTAGTCTGGCGGGGGGGGTCACAGATACGCAGTATTTT.

The chain carries TRBV27 and TRBJ2-7; 10 bases are shared with TRBD1. Per the germline V gene, CDR1 is MNHEY and CDR2 is SMNVEV (reference sequence). This CDR3 is built from 14 residues. V lost 6 bases to trimming and J lost 2 bases; unmatched junction nucleotides: 4. The CDR3 DNA is TGTGCCAGCAGACCGGGACAGGGGCCCTACGAGCAGTACTTC. Amino acids: CASRPGQGPYEQYF.

The chain carries TRBV7-2 and TRBJ2-7, with D maybe TRBD2 (6 bases). The CDR3 totals 17 residues. Germline assignment: CDR1 SGHTA and CDR2 FQGNSA. V gave up 5 bases and J gave up 4 bases, with 24 bases separating them. The CDR3 sequence: CASSPRNMGGIWYEQYF. The CDR3 DNA sequence: TGTGCCAGCAGCCCACGGAATATGGGCGGGATTTGGTACGAGCAGTACTTC. Full variable domain (rest looked up from reference TRBV7-2 and TRBJ2-7): GAGVSQSPSNKVTEKGKDVELRCDPISGHTALYWYRQSLGQGLEFLIYFQGNSAPDKSGLPSDRFSAERTGGSVSTLTIQRTQQEDSAVYLCASSPRNMGGIWYEQYFGPGTRLTVT.

This rearrangement joins TRBV5-5 to TRBJ2-6; D possibly corresponds to TRBD1 (6 bases). CDR3 size: 15 residues. Germline V gives CDR1 SGHKS, CDR2 YYEKEE (reference sequence). Trimming removed 4 bases at V and 2 bases at J, with 10 bases between. CDR3 in DNA: TGTGCCAGCAGCGAACAGGGAGCTGGGGCCAACGTCCTGACTTTC. As protein: CASSEQGAGANVLTF.

Here the CDR3 DNA reads TGTGCCAGCAATTCTGCCTACAATGAGCAGTTCTTC. This encodes CASNSAYNEQFF. The V call is TRBV27, the J call TRBJ2-1; D not certain. Germline CDR1 MNHEY, CDR2 SMNVEV (reference sequence). V was trimmed by 7 bases and J by 2 bases, leaving 6 bases between them. The CDR3 consists of 12 residues.

The V gene is TRBV5-1, the J gene TRBJ2-3; D is unclear. The CDR3 contains 14 residues. The germline gives CDR1 SGHRS, CDR2 YFSETQ. Trimming removed 2 bases at V and 0 bases at J, with 7 bases between. This CDR3 reads CASSFSASTDTQYF. The CDR3 DNA follows: TGCGCCAGCAGCTTCAGTGCTAGCACAGATACGCAGTATTTT.

The chain links TRBV5-1 to TRBJ2-2, with D possibly being TRBD2 (5 bases). The CDR3 is made up of 15 amino acids. CDR1 is SGHRS, CDR2 YFSETQ, per germline. V was pared by 6 bases and J by 1 base, with 13 bases between. The CDR3 region is CASNPVGVNTGELFF. The CDR3 nucleotides are TGCGCCAGCAACCCCGTCGGGGTGAACACCGGGGAGCTGTTTTTT.

This chain links TRBV27 with TRBJ1-5, with D hard to call. Germline V gene lookup returns CDR1 MNHEY and CDR2 SMNVEV (reference sequence). V was clipped by 1 base and J by 0 bases, with 10 bases between them. The CDR3 sequence is 16 residues long. The CDR3 region is CASSLLSAHSNQPQHF. The CDR3 DNA follows: TGTGCCAGCAGTTTATTGTCGGCCCATAGCAATCAGCCCCAGCATTTT.

The V call is TRBV29-1, the J call TRBJ2-7; possibly TRBD1 for D (5 bases). Trimming stripped 2 bases from V and 1 base from J, with 6 bases between. The CDR3 totals 12 residues. Per germline, CDR1 SQVTM and CDR2 ANQGSEA. DNA for the CDR3: TGCAGCGTTGAATCAGGGTCCTACGAGCAGTACTTC. Protein: CSVESGSYEQYF.

This clone is a singleton in its sample. V gene TRBV19 combines with J gene TRBJ2-5, with 11 bases that match TRBD2. The V segment lost 3 bases and the J segment 5 bases; nucleotides outside the gene matches: 5. Per germline, CDR1 LNHDA and CDR2 SQIVND (reference sequence). This CDR3 has 15 amino acids. CDR3 DNA sequence: TGTGCCAGTAGTATCCATAGCGGGGGGGTTGAGACCCAGTACTTC. Translation: CASSIHSGGVETQYF.

The rearrangement links TRBV15 to TRBJ1-5; D gene unclear. Germline V gene lookup returns CDR1 LNHNV and CDR2 YYDKDF (reference sequence). Deletions cut 1 base from V and 2 bases from J, with 6 bases between. The CDR3 covers 14 residues. The CDR3 nucleotides read TGTGCCACCAGCAGAGGGGGTGGCAATCAGCCCCAGCATTTT. Translating gives CATSRGGGNQPQHF. The full variable domain, completed using reference TRBV15 and TRBJ1-5, is DAMVIQNPRYQVTQFGKPVTLSCSQTLNHNVMYWYQQKSSQAPKLLFHYYDKDFNNEADTPDNFQSRRPNTSFCFLDIRSPGLGDTAMYLCATSRGGGNQPQHFGDGTRLSIL.

The chain employs TRBV7-3 and TRBJ2-7, with TRBD2 matching 8 bases. J lost 1 base, V lost 4 bases, and 0 bases had no gene match. This CDR3 has 13 residues. Germline lookup yields CDR1 SGHTA and CDR2 FQGTGA. CDR3 residues: CASSSGGSYEQYF. CDR3 in DNA: TGTGCCAGCAGCTCGGGGGGGTCCTACGAGCAGTACTTC.

The genes are TRBV6-5 and TRBJ1-2; TRBD1 agrees at 8 bases. The CDR3 length is 13 residues. Germline lookup yields CDR1 MNHEY and CDR2 SVGAGI. The V segment lost 10 bases and the J segment 5 bases; nucleotides outside the gene matches: 9. The CDR3 region has the DNA TGTGCCATTCCGGACAGGGAGGGTTATGGCTACACCTTC. Protein product: CAIPDREGYGYTF.

This sequence joins TRBV11-1 and TRBJ1-1; D not certain. V shed 5 bases and J shed 6 bases, with 13 bases lying between them. CDR3 size: 13 residues. Germline CDR1 SGHAT, CDR2 FQDESV (reference sequence). CDR3 sequence reads: CASSPRLLSEAFF. The CDR3 region has the DNA TGTGCCAGCAGCCCGCGACTATTATCTGAAGCTTTCTTT.

The chain employs TRBV4-1 and TRBJ2-3; 8 bases line up with TRBD1. This CDR3 is 20 amino acids long. J was trimmed by 2 bases and V by 0 bases; bases with no gene match: 16. CDR1 is MGHRA and CDR2 is YSYEKL in the germline V gene. DNA for the CDR3: TGCGCCAGCAGCCAAGATGCCGGGGGACAGGACTCATCTTTCACAGATACGCAGTATTTT. Protein product: CASSQDAGGQDSSFTDTQYF.

This chain uses TRBV7-8 with TRBJ1-2, with 11 bases that match TRBD1. The CDR3 extends over 14 amino acids. With V trimmed by 5 bases and J by 8 bases, 7 bases remained unmatched. Germline values: CDR1 SGHVS, CDR2 FQNEAQ. CDR3 DNA sequence: TGTGCCAGCAGCCCCGGACAGGGGGCAGGAGGCTACACCTTC. Amino acid sequence: CASSPGQGAGGYTF.

The CDR3 DNA reads TGTGCCAGCGGCACCTCGCACCAGGGTAGCAATGAGCAGTTCTTC. The encoded protein is CASGTSHQGSNEQFF. This rearrangement joins TRBV28 to TRBJ2-1, with D perhaps matching TRBD1 (5 bases). The CDR3 is made up of 15 amino acids. From germline, CDR1 is MDHEN and CDR2 SYDVKM. The V end was cut by 8 bases, the J end by 6 bases, with 20 bases between.

This rearrangement joins TRBV5-5 to TRBJ2-3, with 7 bases identical to TRBD2. V was clipped by 1 base and J by 3 bases; unmatched bases: 5. The CDR3 totals 15 residues. Germline V gene data show CDR1 as SGHKS and CDR2 as YYEKEE (reference sequence). The CDR3 DNA follows: TGTGCCAGCAGCTTGAGGCTAGCGGAGACAGATACGCAGTATTTT. Translated: CASSLRLAETDTQYF.

The count of this clone is one. V and J are TRBV5-8 and TRBJ1-4; TRBD1 matches at 7 bases. V lost 3 bases, J lost 0 bases, and 2 bases stayed unmatched. Looked up from germline, CDR1 is SGHTS and CDR2 is YDEGEE. This CDR3 has 15 amino acids. Here the CDR3 DNA reads TGTGCCAGCAGCTCTGGGACAGCAACTAATGAAAAACTGTTTTTT. Its translation: CASSSGTATNEKLFF. The full variable domain, with the rest looked up from reference TRBV5-8 and TRBJ1-4, is EAGVTQSPTHLIKTRGQQATLRCSPISGHTSVYWYQQALGLGLQFLLWYDEGEERNRGNFPPRFSGRQFPNYSSELNVNALELEDSALYLCASSSGTATNEKLFFGSGTQLSVL.

This clone has only one observation. This chain links TRBV24-1 with TRBJ1-2; D is possibly TRBD1 (5 bases). The CDR3 is 17 amino acids. Trimming cost V 3 bases and J 4 bases, with 20 bases left between them. The germline V gene encodes CDR1 KGHDR and CDR2 SFDVKD. DNA for the CDR3: TGTGCCACCAGTGATCTCAAAGAGGGGCCGTCTGGCTATGGCTACACCTTC. Its protein is CATSDLKEGPSGYGYTF.

The rearrangement uses TRBV18 and TRBJ2-7, with TRBD2 identical over 10 bases. The CDR3 contains 17 residues. The V segment lost 6 bases and the J segment 2 bases; nucleotides outside the gene matches: 13. Germline assignment: CDR1 KGHSH and CDR2 LQKENI. The DNA for the CDR3 is TGTGCCAGCTCTATTTCTCTTCCTAGCGGGGGTACCTACGAGCAGTACTTC. It specifies CASSISLPSGGTYEQYF.

V is TRBV4-1 and J is TRBJ2-3; either TRBD1 or TRBD2 may supply D (5 bases each). CDR1 MGHRA and CDR2 YSYEKL come from the germline V gene. The CDR3 runs to 16 residues. Trimming cost V 4 bases and J 1 base, with 15 bases left between them. The CDR3 coding sequence is TGCGCCAGCAGCCCTTACGGGGCAGACCGCACAGATACGCAGTATTTT. Encoded protein: CASSPYGADRTDTQYF.

This clone was seen more than once but under ten times. The V gene is TRBV27, the J gene TRBJ2-1; D may be TRBD1 or TRBD2 (5 bases each). V lost 6 bases, J lost 15 bases, and 21 bases lay in between. The CDR3 runs to 13 residues. In germline, CDR1 is MNHEY, CDR2 SMNVEV (reference sequence). CDR3 DNA sequence: TGTGCCAGCAGCCTAACGACTCCGGGACCGCCGTTCTTC. This encodes CASSLTTPGPPFF.

The chain is built from TRBV7-9 and TRBJ1-3, with D unresolved. The V end lost 3 bases, the J end lost 0 bases, and 9 bases lay between the germline ends. Per the germline V gene, CDR1 is SEHNR and CDR2 is FQNEAQ (reference sequence). The CDR3 has 15 residues. The DNA for the CDR3 is TGTGCCAGCAGCTTCACGGGCATCTCTGGAAACACCATATATTTT. Translated: CASSFTGISGNTIYF.

This rearrangement joins TRBV6-5 to TRBJ1-5, with a tentative D call TRBD1 (6 bases). The CDR3 sequence is 13 residues long. CDR1 and CDR2 from the germline V gene are MNHEY and SVGAGI. Deletions cut 6 bases from V and 5 bases from J, with 11 bases between. Here the CDR3 DNA reads TGTGCCAGCAGCTCGGACAGACATCAGCCCCAGCATTTT. Protein sequence: CASSSDRHQPQHF.

CDR3: CASSEEGLISEAFF. The DNA of the CDR3 is TGTGCCAGCAGTGAAGAGGGGTTAATCTCTGAAGCTTTCTTT. This chain uses TRBV6-1 with TRBJ1-1; possibly TRBD1 for D (5 bases). This CDR3 contains 14 residues. Germline lookup yields CDR1 MNHNS and CDR2 SASEGT. V was trimmed by 1 base and J by 6 bases, leaving 12 bases between them.